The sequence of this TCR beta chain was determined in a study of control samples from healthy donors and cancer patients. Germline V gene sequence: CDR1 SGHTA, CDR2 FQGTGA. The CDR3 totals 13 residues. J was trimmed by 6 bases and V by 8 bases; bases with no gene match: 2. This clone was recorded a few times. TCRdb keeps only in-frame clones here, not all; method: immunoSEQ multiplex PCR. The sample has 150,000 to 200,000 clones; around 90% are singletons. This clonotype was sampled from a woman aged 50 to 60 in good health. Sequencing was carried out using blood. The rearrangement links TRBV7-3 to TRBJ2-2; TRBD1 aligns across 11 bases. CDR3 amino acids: CASGQGAAGELFF. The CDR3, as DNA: TGTGCCAGCGGACAGGGGGCGGCCGGGGAGCTGTTTTTT.